The next 26 T cell receptor beta chains were all read from a single sample in a study of blood T cell repertoires in COVID-19. Using immunoSEQ multiplex PCR, the repertoire was profiled, and TCRdb retains in-frame clones only, with some absent. This table has about 250,000 clones, approximately 85% appearing once. Sequencing input: PBMCs or T cells enriched from blood (not recorded which). These receptors came from a woman between 50 and 59 years old with acute COVID-19.

The chain carries TRBV6-2 or TRBV6-3 and TRBJ2-5; no firm D call. V gave up 2 bases and J gave up 5 bases, with 9 bases separating them. The CDR3 spans 13 residues. CDR1 is MNHEY and CDR2 is SVGEGT in the germline V gene. CDR3 sequence: CASSYEPRETQYF. In DNA form, the CDR3 reads TGTGCCAGCAGTTACGAACCCCGGGAGACCCAGTACTTC.

The V and J genes are TRBV10-3 and TRBJ1-2, with 8 bases aligning to TRBD1. The junction had 6 bases not matched to a gene; V was cut back by 2 bases and J by 4 bases. This CDR3 comprises 15 residues. CDR1 and CDR2 from the germline V gene are ENHRY and SYGVKD. The DNA for the CDR3 is TGTGCCATCAGTGAGGGACAGGGCCGGGGCTATGGCTACACCTTC. This encodes CAISEGQGRGYGYTF.

The chain employs TRBV11-3 and TRBJ2-7; D gene ambiguous. CDR1 SGHNT and CDR2 YENEEA come from the germline V gene. CDR3 length equals 13 residues. V lost 0 bases, J lost 6 bases, and 9 bases lay in between. The CDR3 spells CASSLEEFGEQYF. The CDR3 nucleotides are TGTGCCAGCAGCTTAGAAGAGTTTGGCGAGCAGTACTTC.

This rearrangement joins TRBV6-5 to TRBJ1-2, with 9 nucleotides matching TRBD1. Trimming at V came to 6 bases and at J to 10 bases, leaving 9 bases not matched to a gene. Germline V gene data show CDR1 as MNHEY and CDR2 as SVGAGI. This CDR3 spans 13 amino acids. This CDR3 reads CASRWDRDENYTF. In DNA, the CDR3 is TGTGCCAGCAGATGGGACAGGGACGAGAACTACACCTTC.

This clone appeared once. The chain has TRBV3-1 (or the pseudogene TRBV3-2) and TRBJ1-2; 8 bases agree with TRBD1. In germline, CDR1 is LGHDT, CDR2 YNNKEL (reference sequence). This CDR3 has 15 amino acids. V lost 1 base and J lost 7; bases outside the gene matches: 8. CDR3 nucleotide sequence: TGTGCCAGCAGCCAAGGGCCAGGGGGCATCTCTGGCTACACCTTC. It is translated as CASSQGPGGISGYTF.

The rearrangement links TRBV5-4 to TRBJ1-4, with TRBD1 as a possible D gene (6 bases). V was shortened by 4 bases and J by 0 bases, with 16 bases between the two germline ends. This CDR3 spans 17 amino acids. Germline V gene sequence: CDR1 SGHNT, CDR2 YYREEE (reference sequence). The DNA for the CDR3 is TGTGCCAGCAGCCCGAGGGGGACATCTACAACTAATGAAAAACTGTTTTTT. This encodes CASSPRGTSTTNEKLFF.

The V call is TRBV10-3, the J call TRBJ2-5; D is possibly TRBD2 (6 bases). The CDR3 spans 14 residues. The germline V gene has CDR1 ENHRY and CDR2 SYGVKD. The germline V and J ends were trimmed by 6 bases and 2 bases, with 13 bases remaining between them. The CDR3 DNA follows: TGTGCCATCAGCGAACGGGGGAATCAAGAGACCCAGTACTTC. Protein sequence: CAISERGNQETQYF.

This sequence joins TRBV9 and TRBJ2-1, with TRBD2 matching over 11 bases. J lost 8 bases, V lost 0 bases, and 10 bases had no gene match. The CDR3 totals 17 residues. CDR1 SGDLS and CDR2 YYNGEE come from the germline V gene. The CDR3 sequence is CASSVDPSGGLRDEQFF. The CDR3 nucleotides are TGTGCCAGCAGCGTAGATCCTAGCGGGGGGCTAAGGGATGAGCAGTTCTTC.

The CDR3 bases are TGCGCCAGCAGCCAAGATAGATCGAAAAACACCATATATTTT. Its protein product is CASSQDRSKNTIYF. The chain combines TRBV4-3 with TRBJ1-3; D gene ambiguous. Trimming shortened V by 0 bases and J by 6 bases, and 9 bases separated the two germline ends. Germline CDR1 is LGHNA and CDR2 is YSLEER. This CDR3 has 14 amino acids.

The rearrangement links TRBV19 to TRBJ1-2; TRBD1 agrees at 11 bases. V lost 9 bases, J lost 7 bases, and 7 bases stayed unmatched. This CDR3 is 13 amino acids long. Germline CDR1 LNHDA, CDR2 SQIVND (reference sequence). CDR3 region: CASRTGGVSGYTF. CDR3 bases: TGTGCCAGCCGGACAGGGGGCGTCTCTGGCTACACCTTC.

This clone was picked up a small number of times. V is TRBV19 and J is TRBJ1-5, with 7 bases identical to TRBD1. Germline-derived CDR1 and CDR2 are LNHDA and SQIVND (reference sequence). CDR3 length: 15 amino acids. The J segment lost 0 bases and the V segment lost 7 bases, leaving 6 bases of the junction unmatched. DNA for the CDR3: TGTGCCAGTACCTCGGGACAGAATAGCAATCAGCCCCAGCATTTT. Translated: CASTSGQNSNQPQHF.

The rearrangement joins TRBV7-3 to TRBJ1-3, with D possibly matching TRBD1 (6 bases). This CDR3 has 15 amino acids. The ends were cut back, 3 bases at V and 0 bases at J, with 9 bases in the middle. CDR1 and CDR2 from the germline V gene are SGHTA and FQGTGA. In nucleotides, the CDR3 is TGTGCCAGCAGCTTCTCAGGGGACTCTGGAAACACCATATATTTT. The encoded protein is CASSFSGDSGNTIYF.

The chain links TRBV7-2 to TRBJ1-2; 7 bases fit TRBD1. Per the germline V gene, CDR1 is SGHTA and CDR2 is FQGNSA. After removal of 5 bases from V and 1 base from J, the junction contained 10 bases not matched to a gene. This CDR3 has 16 residues. The CDR3 DNA sequence: TGTGCCAGCAGCACAAGACAGGGAAGGGGTAACTATGGCTACACCTTC. Translated: CASSTRQGRGNYGYTF.

To note about this clone: Different DNA sequences within this sample yield the same CDR3. V is TRBV5-1 and J is TRBJ2-3; 7 positions match TRBD2. J was trimmed by 0 bases and V by 4 bases; bases with no gene match: 5. The V gene's germline CDR1 is SGHRS and CDR2 YFSETQ. The CDR3 length is 15 residues. The CDR3 DNA sequence: TGCGCCAGCAGCCCTGGACTAGTTAGCACAGATACGCAGTATTTT. It encodes CASSPGLVSTDTQYF.

The chain's CDR3 is CASSGPGQNTGELFF. The CDR3, as DNA: TGCGCCAGCAGTGGGCCGGGACAGAACACCGGGGAGCTGTTTTTT. The V gene is TRBV10-2, the J gene TRBJ2-2; possible D gene TRBD1, 6 bases. V was trimmed by 4 bases and J by 1 base, leaving 10 bases between them. From germline, CDR1 is WSHSY and CDR2 SAAADI. CDR3 size: 15 residues.

J is TRBJ2-7 and V is TRBV7-3; D might be TRBD1 (6 bases). Germline V gene data show CDR1 as SGHTA and CDR2 as FQGTGA. The CDR3 runs to 17 residues. The V end lost 0 bases, the J end lost 0 bases, and 15 bases lay between the germline ends. CDR3 in DNA: TGTGCCAGCAGCTTAACTGGGGGCCGACCAAGCTCCTACGAGCAGTACTTC. This encodes CASSLTGGRPSSYEQYF. Based on the CDR3 plus reference TRBV7-3 and TRBJ2-7, the full variable domain is GAGVSQTPSNKVTEKGKYVELRCDPISGHTALYWYRQSLGQGPEFLIYFQGTGAADDSGLPNDRFFAVRPEGSVSTLKIQRTERGDSAVYLCASSLTGGRPSSYEQYFGPGTRLTVT.

The chain links TRBV6-2 or TRBV6-3 to TRBJ2-1; 10 nucleotides match TRBD1. The V gene end was trimmed by 5 bases and the J gene end by 8 bases; junction bases not matched to a gene: 6. Germline CDR1 is MNHEY and CDR2 is SVGEGT. This CDR3 is 14 amino acids long. The CDR3 DNA is TGTGCCAGCAGTCCCAGACAGGGGGCGTATGAGCAGTTCTTC. Its protein product is CASSPRQGAYEQFF.

This chain uses TRBV29-1 with TRBJ1-4; D perhaps matches TRBD1 (5 bases). CDR3 length: 12 amino acids. V gave up 4 bases and J gave up 7 bases, with 10 bases separating them. Germline CDR1 is SQVTM and CDR2 is ANQGSEA. This chain's CDR3 is CSVAGGREKLFF. The CDR3 DNA sequence: TGCAGCGTTGCCGGGGGTCGTGAAAAACTGTTTTTT. The full variable domain, rest sourced from reference TRBV29-1 and TRBJ1-4, is SAVISQKPSRDICQRGTSLTIQCQVDSQVTMMFWYRQQPGQSLTLIATANQGSEATYESGFVIDKFPISRPNLTFSTLTVSNMSPEDSSIYLCSVAGGREKLFFGSGTQLSVL.

The chain uses TRBV7-8 and TRBJ1-2; D gene uncertain. V was shortened by 5 bases and J by 7 bases, with 8 bases between the two germline ends. The CDR3 runs 11 residues. The germline CDR1 and CDR2 sequences are SGHVS and FQNEAQ. Here the CDR3 reads CASSPRFGYTF. DNA of the CDR3: TGTGCCAGCAGCCCGAGGTTTGGCTACACCTTC.

J is TRBJ1-2 and V is TRBV27; maybe TRBD1 (5 bases). The germline V and J ends were trimmed by 10 bases and 3 bases, with 12 bases remaining between them. This CDR3 has 12 residues. The germline V gene encodes CDR1 MNHEY and CDR2 SMNVEV (reference sequence). The CDR3 region is CATMGTDYGYTF. The CDR3 DNA reads as TGTGCCACCATGGGGACTGACTATGGCTACACCTTC.

The chain combines TRBV5-1 with TRBJ1-1, with 7 bases aligning to TRBD1. The CDR3 runs 13 residues. CDR1 SGHRS and CDR2 YFSETQ come from the germline V gene. The junction had 4 bases not matched to a gene; V was cut back by 2 bases and J by 6 bases. The CDR3 nucleotides read TGCGCCAGCAGCTTCTCGACAGGGCCTGAAGCTTTCTTT. Translating it yields CASSFSTGPEAFF.

The V gene is TRBV4-1, the J gene TRBJ2-7, with 8 bases lining up with TRBD1. Looked up from germline, CDR1 is MGHRA and CDR2 is YSYEKL. Trimming cost V 4 bases and J 2 bases; bases outside gene matches: 4. The CDR3 runs to 14 residues. The chain's CDR3 is CASSPRQGTYEQYF. CDR3 coding DNA: TGCGCCAGCAGCCCCAGACAGGGGACCTACGAGCAGTACTTC.

The chain joins TRBV18 to TRBJ1-1, with D possibly being TRBD1 (6 bases). Trimming stripped 5 bases from V and 2 bases from J, with 12 bases between. The CDR3 loop spans 14 amino acids. The germline V gene has CDR1 KGHSH and CDR2 LQKENI. CDR3 sequence: CASSSWTENTEAFF. The DNA of the CDR3 is TGTGCCAGCTCATCCTGGACAGAAAACACTGAAGCTTTCTTT.

The chain joins TRBV5-1 to TRBJ2-7, with a weak D call TRBD1 (6 bases). This CDR3 spans 13 amino acids. Germline V gene data show CDR1 as SGHRS and CDR2 as YFSETQ. The V gene lost 2 bases and the J gene lost 2 bases, with 8 bases spanning the gap. The CDR3 here is CASSFGGTYEQYF. CDR3 in DNA: TGCGCCAGCAGCTTTGGGGGCACCTACGAGCAGTACTTC.

This chain links TRBV5-1 with TRBJ2-3; D possibly corresponds to TRBD1 (5 bases). Trimming took off 4 bases at V and 0 bases at J, with 15 bases between the two ends. The CDR3 length is 16 residues. Germline V gives CDR1 SGHRS, CDR2 YFSETQ. The CDR3 DNA is TGCGCCAGCAGCCTCTCCTCGACAGTGAGCACAGATACGCAGTATTTT. It yields the protein CASSLSSTVSTDTQYF.

This chain uses TRBV19 with TRBJ1-2, with 11 bases that match TRBD1. Germline V gene lookup returns CDR1 LNHDA and CDR2 SQIVND (reference sequence). V trimming: 5 bases; J trimming: 2 bases; junction bases outside the gene matches: 7. The CDR3 spans 16 residues. CDR3 region: CASSHKGQGANYGYTF. CDR3 coding DNA: TGTGCCAGTAGTCACAAAGGACAGGGGGCCAACTATGGCTACACCTTC.